The rows below give T cell receptor beta chains drawn from one sample of a study of CD8 T cells in ankylosing spondylitis. TCRdb used MiXCR to reprocess the 5' RACE reads, holding one entry per CDR3 protein. The repertoire holds over 600,000 distinct CDR3 sequences, with roughly 20% as singletons. The sample was blood, either unsorted or a sorted T cell fraction (not recorded which). All receptors derive from a male donor with ankylosing spondylitis. The CDR3 runs from the conserved cysteine through the conserved F or W. Each record gives: V gene, D gene, clone size, J gene, CDR3 protein, CDR3 DNA. A D gene is named only where the DNA matches it firmly. Clone size is not always given. Where it is, it says once, few, many or a class for expanded clones.

v_call: TRBV28
d_call: -
clone_size: -
j_call: TRBJ2-2
cdr3_aa: CASSFPPNSRSGELFF
cdr3_nt: TGTGCCAGCAGTTTCCCCCCGAACTCGCGATCCGGGGAGCTGTTTTTT

v_call: TRBV29-1
d_call: TRBD2
clone_size: few
j_call: TRBJ2-5
cdr3_aa: CSVEGEERERETQYF
cdr3_nt: TGCAGCGTTGAAGGGGAGGAGCGGGAGAGAGAGACCCAGTACTTC

v_call: TRBV12-3/TRBV12-4
d_call: -
clone_size: few
j_call: TRBJ2-6
cdr3_aa: CASSPDVLGANVLTF
cdr3_nt: TGTGCCAGCAGTCCCGACGTGTTGGGGGCCAACGTCCTGACTTTC

v_call: TRBV4-1
d_call: -
clone_size: few
j_call: TRBJ1-2
cdr3_aa: CASRGGIGYTF
cdr3_nt: TGCGCCAGCCGGGGGGGGATTGGCTACACCTTC

v_call: TRBV5-1
d_call: TRBD1
clone_size: -
j_call: TRBJ1-6
cdr3_aa: CASSFAGSGGSYNSPLHF
cdr3_nt: TGCGCCAGCAGCTTCGCGGGGTCAGGGGGTTCCTATAATTCACCCCTCCACTTT

v_call: TRBV3-1
d_call: -
clone_size: -
j_call: TRBJ2-3
cdr3_aa: CASSHIKGDTQYF
cdr3_nt: TGTGCCAGCAGCCACATAAAGGGCGATACGCAGTATTTT

v_call: TRBV5-1
d_call: -
clone_size: many
j_call: TRBJ2-7
cdr3_aa: CASSRGTAGLEYYEQYF
cdr3_nt: TGCGCCAGCAGCAGGGGGACAGCGGGATTAGAGTACTACGAGCAGTACTTC

v_call: TRBV14
d_call: -
clone_size: many
j_call: TRBJ2-1
cdr3_aa: CASSQGGRQFF
cdr3_nt: TGTGCCAGCAGCCAGGGAGGTCGGCAGTTCTTC

v_call: TRBV29-1
d_call: -
clone_size: -
j_call: TRBJ1-1
cdr3_aa: CSVVGGEGFEAFF
cdr3_nt: TGCAGCGTTGTAGGTGGCGAGGGTTTTGAAGCTTTCTTT

v_call: TRBV6-2/TRBV6-3
d_call: -
clone_size: few
j_call: TRBJ2-3
cdr3_aa: CASSHLPAGTQYF
cdr3_nt: TGTGCCAGCAGTCACCTCCCGGCGGGTACGCAGTATTTT

v_call: TRBV25-1
d_call: -
clone_size: few
j_call: TRBJ1-1
cdr3_aa: CASSESGGAGAMNTEAFF
cdr3_nt: TGTGCCAGCAGTGAATCAGGAGGGGCAGGGGCGATGAACACTGAAGCTTTCTTT

v_call: TRBV20-1
d_call: TRBD2
clone_size: few
j_call: TRBJ2-1
cdr3_aa: CSAVRSGVDNEQFF
cdr3_nt: TGCAGTGCTGTCCGCAGCGGGGTAGACAATGAGCAGTTCTTC

v_call: TRBV7-9
d_call: -
clone_size: many
j_call: TRBJ2-7
cdr3_aa: CASSLVGGSYEQYF
cdr3_nt: TGTGCCAGCAGCTTAGTGGGCGGCTCCTACGAGCAGTACTTC

v_call: TRBV29-1
d_call: TRBD1
clone_size: few
j_call: TRBJ2-7
cdr3_aa: CSVEDPSFGQAYEQYF
cdr3_nt: TGCAGCGTTGAAGATCCTTCTTTTGGACAGGCCTACGAGCAGTACTTC

v_call: TRBV6-1
d_call: -
clone_size: -
j_call: TRBJ1-2
cdr3_aa: CASTLLWGYTF
cdr3_nt: TGTGCCAGCACCCTGCTATGGGGCTACACCTTC

v_call: TRBV27
d_call: TRBD1
clone_size: -
j_call: TRBJ1-5
cdr3_aa: CASSWTGLSNQPQHF
cdr3_nt: TGTGCCAGCAGTTGGACAGGGTTGAGCAATCAGCCCCAGCATTTT

v_call: TRBV7-9
d_call: TRBD1
clone_size: -
j_call: TRBJ1-2
cdr3_aa: CASSWTGANYGYTF
cdr3_nt: TGTGCCAGCAGTTGGACAGGAGCTAACTATGGCTACACCTTC

v_call: TRBV6-6
d_call: -
clone_size: many
j_call: TRBJ2-5
cdr3_aa: CASSYVGAETQYF
cdr3_nt: TGTGCCAGCAGTTACGTTGGGGCCGAGACCCAGTACTTC

v_call: TRBV19
d_call: -
clone_size: -
j_call: TRBJ2-7
cdr3_aa: CASSIKGEQYF
cdr3_nt: TGTGCCAGTAGTATAAAGGGCGAGCAGTACTTC

v_call: TRBV27
d_call: -
clone_size: few
j_call: TRBJ2-7
cdr3_aa: CASSWGGGNEQYF
cdr3_nt: TGTGCCAGCAGTTGGGGGGGCGGGAACGAGCAGTACTTC

v_call: TRBV4-2
d_call: -
clone_size: many
j_call: TRBJ1-5
cdr3_aa: CASSQGRGSNQPQHF
cdr3_nt: TGTGCCAGCAGCCAGGGGAGAGGGAGCAATCAGCCCCAGCATTTT

v_call: TRBV5-1
d_call: TRBD1
clone_size: few
j_call: TRBJ2-3
cdr3_aa: CASSPDRDYTQYF
cdr3_nt: TGCGCCAGCAGCCCTGACAGGGATTATACGCAGTATTTT